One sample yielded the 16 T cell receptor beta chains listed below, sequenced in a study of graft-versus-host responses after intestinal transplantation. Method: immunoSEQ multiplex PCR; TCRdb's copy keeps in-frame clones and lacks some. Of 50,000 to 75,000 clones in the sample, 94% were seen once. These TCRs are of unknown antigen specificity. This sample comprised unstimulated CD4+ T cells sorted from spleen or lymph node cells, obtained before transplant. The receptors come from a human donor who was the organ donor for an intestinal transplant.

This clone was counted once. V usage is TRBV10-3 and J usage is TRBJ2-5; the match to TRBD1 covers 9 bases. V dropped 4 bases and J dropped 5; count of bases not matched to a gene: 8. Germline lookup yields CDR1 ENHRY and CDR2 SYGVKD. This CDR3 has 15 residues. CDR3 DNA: TGTGCCATCAGTGGAACTGGGACAGGGAAGGAGACCCAGTACTTC. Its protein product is CAISGTGTGKETQYF.

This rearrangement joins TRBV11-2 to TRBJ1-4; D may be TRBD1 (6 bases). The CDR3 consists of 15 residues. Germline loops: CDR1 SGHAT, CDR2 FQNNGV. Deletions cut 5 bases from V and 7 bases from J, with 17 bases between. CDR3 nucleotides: TGTGCCAGCAGCCCCGGACAGCGTGCGGGTGAAAAACTGTTTTTT. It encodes CASSPGQRAGEKLFF.

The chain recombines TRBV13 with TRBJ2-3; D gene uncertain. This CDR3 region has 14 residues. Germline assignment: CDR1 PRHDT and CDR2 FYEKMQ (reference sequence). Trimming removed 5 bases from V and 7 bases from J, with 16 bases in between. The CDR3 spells CASSPGPTRHTQYF. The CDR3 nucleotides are TGTGCCAGCAGCCCCGGGCCGACGAGACATACGCAGTATTTT.

In DNA form, the CDR3 reads TGCGCCAGCAGCTTGATTGGTTACTCTGGAAACACCATATATTTT. Translating it yields CASSLIGYSGNTIYF. The chain has TRBV5-1 and TRBJ1-3; no clear D. Trimming left V 1 base short and J 0 bases short, with 8 bases between. The germline CDR1 and CDR2 sequences are SGHRS and YFSETQ. The CDR3 is made up of 15 amino acids.

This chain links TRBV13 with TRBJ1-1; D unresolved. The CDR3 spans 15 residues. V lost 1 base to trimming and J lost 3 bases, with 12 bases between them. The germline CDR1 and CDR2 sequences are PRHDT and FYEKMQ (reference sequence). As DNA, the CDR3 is TGTGCCAGCAGCTTAGCCCAATACGCTGACACTGAAGCTTTCTTT. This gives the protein CASSLAQYADTEAFF.

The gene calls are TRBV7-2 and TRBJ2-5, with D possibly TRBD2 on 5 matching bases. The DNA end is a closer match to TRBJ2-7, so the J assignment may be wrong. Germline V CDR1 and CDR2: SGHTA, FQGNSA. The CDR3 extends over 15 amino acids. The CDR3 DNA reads TGTGCCAGCAGCCGAGGCCCTGGGAGTACCTACGAGCAGTACTTC. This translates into CASSRGPGSTYEQYF.

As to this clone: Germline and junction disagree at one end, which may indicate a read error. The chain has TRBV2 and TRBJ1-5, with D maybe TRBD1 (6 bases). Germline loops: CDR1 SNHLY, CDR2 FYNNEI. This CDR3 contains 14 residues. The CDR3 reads CVSSPGQQPQPQHF. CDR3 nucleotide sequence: TGTGTCAGCAGTCCCGGACAGCAACCTCAGCCCCAGCATTTT.

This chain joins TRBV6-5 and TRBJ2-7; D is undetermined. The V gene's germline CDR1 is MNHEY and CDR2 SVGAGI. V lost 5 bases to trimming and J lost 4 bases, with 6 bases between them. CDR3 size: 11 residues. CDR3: CASSEAYEQYF. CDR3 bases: TGTGCCAGCAGTGAAGCTTACGAGCAGTACTTC.

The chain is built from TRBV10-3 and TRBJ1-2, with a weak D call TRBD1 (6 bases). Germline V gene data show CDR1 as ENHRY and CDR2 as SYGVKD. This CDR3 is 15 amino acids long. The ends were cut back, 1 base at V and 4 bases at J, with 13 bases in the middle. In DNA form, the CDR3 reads TGTGCCATCAGTGAGTGGGCAGGGGAGGGCTATGGCTACACCTTC. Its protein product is CAISEWAGEGYGYTF.

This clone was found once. The CDR3 nucleotides read TGTGCCAGCAGCCTCAGCAGGGGGCTCTACAATGAGCAGTTCTTC. As protein: CASSLSRGLYNEQFF. The chain links TRBV7-2 to TRBJ2-1; TRBD1 aligns across 8 bases. Germline V lookup: CDR1 SGHTA, CDR2 FQGNSA. Trimming removed 5 bases from V and 3 bases from J; junction bases left unmatched: 6. The CDR3 covers 15 residues.

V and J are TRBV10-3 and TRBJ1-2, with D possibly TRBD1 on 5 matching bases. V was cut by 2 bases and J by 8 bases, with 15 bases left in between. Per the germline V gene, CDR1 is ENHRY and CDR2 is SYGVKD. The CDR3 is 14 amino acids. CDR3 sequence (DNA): TGTGCCATCAGTGAGAGGCGGGCGCAGGGCGGCTACACCTTC. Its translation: CAISERRAQGGYTF.

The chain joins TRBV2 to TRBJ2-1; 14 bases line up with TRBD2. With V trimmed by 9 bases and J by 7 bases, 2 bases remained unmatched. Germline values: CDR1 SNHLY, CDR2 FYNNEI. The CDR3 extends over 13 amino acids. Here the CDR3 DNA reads TGTGCCAGAGGGACTAGCGGGGGAAATGAGCAGTTCTTC. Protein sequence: CARGTSGGNEQFF.

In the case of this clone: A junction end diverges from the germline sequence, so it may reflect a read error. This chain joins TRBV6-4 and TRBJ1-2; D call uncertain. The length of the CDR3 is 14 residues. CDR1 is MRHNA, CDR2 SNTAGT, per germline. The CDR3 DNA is TGTGCCAGCAGTTACTCGATGAATAACTATGGCTACACCTTC. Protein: CASSYSMNNYGYTF.

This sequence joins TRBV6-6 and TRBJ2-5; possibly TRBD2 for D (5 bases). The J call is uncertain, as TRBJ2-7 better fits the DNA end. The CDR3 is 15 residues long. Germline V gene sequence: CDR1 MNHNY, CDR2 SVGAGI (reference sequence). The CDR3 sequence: CASSYSFGGSGEQYF. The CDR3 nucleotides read TGTGCCAGCAGTTACTCGTTTGGCGGGTCCGGCGAGCAGTACTTC.

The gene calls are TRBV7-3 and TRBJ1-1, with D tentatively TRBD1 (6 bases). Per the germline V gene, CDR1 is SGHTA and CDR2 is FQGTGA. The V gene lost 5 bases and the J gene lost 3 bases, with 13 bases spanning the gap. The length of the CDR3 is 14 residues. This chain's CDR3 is CASSLQGGDTEAFF. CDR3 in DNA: TGTGCCAGCAGCCTACAGGGAGGCGACACTGAAGCTTTCTTT.

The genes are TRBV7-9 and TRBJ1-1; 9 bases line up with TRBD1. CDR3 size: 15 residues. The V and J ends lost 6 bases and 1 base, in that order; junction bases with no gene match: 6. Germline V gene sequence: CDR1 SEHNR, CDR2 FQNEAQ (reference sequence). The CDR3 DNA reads TGTGCCAGCAGAAAAGGACAGGGGTCGAACACTGAAGCTTTCTTT. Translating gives CASRKGQGSNTEAFF.